The rows below give T cell receptor beta chains drawn from one sample of a study of cytomegalovirus exposure and HLA in healthy donors. Only in-frame clones appear in the TCRdb table, and some are missing; sequencing was by immunoSEQ multiplex PCR. The sample has 210,000 or so clones; about 83% are singletons. Material: PBMCs. The receptors originated from a girl aged 10 to 17 in good health and CMV-seronegative. The CDR3 runs from the conserved cysteine through the conserved F or W. A D gene is named only where the DNA matches it firmly. Size tells how often a clone was seen (once, few, many) or the class of an expanded clone, and some rows leave it out.

d_gene	v_gene	j_gene	abundance	CDR3aa	CDR3nt
TRBD2	TRBV5-1	TRBJ2-3	.	CASSPKEVAGIRGPDTQYF	TGCGCCAGCAGCCCCAAAGAGGTAGCGGGAATCCGGGGGCCAGATACGCAGTATTTT
.	TRBV30	TRBJ2-3	.	CAWNRGMESDTQYF	TGTGCCTGGAACCGCGGAATGGAGTCAGATACGCAGTATTTT
TRBD2	TRBV13	TRBJ2-3	.	CASRLLAGGPDTQYF	TGTGCCAGCAGACTACTAGCGGGGGGGCCAGATACGCAGTATTTT
.	TRBV7-8	TRBJ1-2	.	CASSLEPTGYSYGYTF	TGTGCCAGCAGCTTAGAACCGACGGGGTATAGCTATGGCTACACCTTC
TRBD2	TRBV7-7	TRBJ2-1	.	CASSLAGLAALDEQFF	TGTGCTAGCAGCTTAGCGGGACTAGCGGCCTTGGATGAGCAGTTCTTC
TRBD2	TRBV18	TRBJ2-1	.	CASSPQVPSGYNEQFF	TGTGCCAGCTCACCCCAGGTTCCTAGCGGCTACAATGAGCAGTTCTTC
TRBD1	TRBV28	TRBJ1-3	.	CASSPDRGSGNTIYF	TGTGCCAGCAGCCCCGACAGGGGCTCTGGAAACACCATATATTTT
TRBD2	TRBV10-2	TRBJ2-2	few	CAVRLAGGNTGELFF	TGCGCCGTCAGACTAGCGGGAGGCAACACCGGGGAGCTGTTTTTT
.	TRBV5-8	TRBJ2-7	few	CASSFYRDTSSYEQYF	TGTGCCAGCAGCTTTTATCGGGACACTAGCTCCTACGAGCAGTACTTC
.	TRBV27	TRBJ1-2	.	CASSQVSNYGYTF	TGTGCCAGCAGCCAGGTCTCTAACTATGGCTACACCTTC
.	TRBV10-3	TRBJ1-6	.	CAISEFGGGAPLHF	TGTGCCATCAGTGAGTTCGGGGGGGGCGCGCCCCTCCACTTT
.	TRBV18	TRBJ1-2	once	CASSPAWKTGRDGYTF	TGTGCCAGCTCACCCGCTTGGAAAACAGGGCGGGATGGCTACACCTTC
.	TRBV2	TRBJ1-1	.	CASSYRGSAEAFF	TGTGCCAGCAGCTATAGGGGCTCGGCTGAAGCTTTCTTT
.	TRBV5-5	TRBJ2-5	.	CASSLAAVEETQYF	TGTGCCAGCAGCTTGGCAGCGGTAGAAGAGACCCAGTACTTC
.	TRBV9	TRBJ1-2	.	CASSVGNSHYGYTF	TGTGCCAGCAGCGTAGGGAATAGCCACTATGGCTACACCTTC
.	TRBV28	TRBJ1-5	.	CASSLRGANQPQHF	TGTGCCAGCAGTTTACGGGGTGCCAATCAGCCCCAGCATTTT
TRBD1	TRBV11-2	TRBJ2-7	.	CASSYLSGGHLLRSYEQYF	TGTGCCAGCAGCTACCTCTCAGGGGGCCACCTATTACGCTCCTACGAGCAGTACTTC
TRBD2	TRBV5-1	TRBJ2-1	few	CASSSKRDPSYNEQFF	TGCGCCAGCAGCTCCAAGCGGGATCCCTCCTACAATGAGCAGTTCTTC
.	TRBV14	TRBJ2-7	.	CASSTFDYSYEQYF	TGTGCCAGCAGTACTTTTGACTACTCCTACGAGCAGTACTTC
.	TRBV28	TRBJ2-5	.	CASSTRETQYF	TGTGCCAGCAGCACCAGAGAGACCCAGTACTTC
.	TRBV7-7	TRBJ2-7	.	CASSLAPDYEQYF	TGTGCTAGCAGCTTAGCCCCAGATTACGAGCAGTACTTC
TRBD2	TRBV11-2	TRBJ2-1	few	CASSSQGRGGSYNEQFF	TGTGCCAGCAGCTCCCAAGGGCGGGGGGGCTCCTACAATGAGCAGTTCTTC
TRBD2	TRBV2	TRBJ2-1	.	CASALAGDPSSYNEQFF	TGTGCCAGCGCACTAGCGGGAGACCCGAGCTCCTACAATGAGCAGTTCTTC
TRBD1	TRBV7-6	TRBJ1-5	.	CASSPGQGGSNQPQHF	TGTGCCAGCAGCCCCGGACAGGGAGGGAGCAATCAGCCCCAGCATTTT
TRBD2	TRBV7-3	TRBJ2-1	.	CASSRTSGGYNEQFF	TGTGCCAGCAGCAGAACTAGCGGGGGTTACAATGAGCAGTTCTTC
.	TRBV7-2	TRBJ2-3	.	CASSARASGVGTDTQYF	TGTGCCAGCAGCGCACGAGCCTCGGGGGTAGGGACAGATACGCAGTATTTT
.	TRBV5-4	TRBJ2-3	.	CASSLSLARFDTQYF	TGTGCCAGCAGCTTGAGCCTAGCGAGATTCGATACGCAGTATTTT
.	TRBV12-5	TRBJ1-6	.	CASGFRENSPLHF	TGTGCTAGTGGTTTCAGGGAAAATTCACCCCTCCACTTT
.	TRBV6-1	TRBJ1-1	.	CASSGLRGSSTEAFF	TGTGCCAGCAGTGGCCTTCGAGGGTCGAGCACTGAAGCTTTCTTT
TRBD1	TRBV2	TRBJ2-7	.	CASSDSFRTGDEQYF	TGTGCCAGCAGTGACTCATTCCGGACAGGGGACGAGCAGTACTTC
.	TRBV29-1	TRBJ1-5	once	CSVGANREPQHF	TGCAGCGTTGGGGCCAATCGAGAGCCCCAGCATTTT
TRBD1	TRBV2	TRBJ2-7	.	CASSVRPGGVPYEQYF	TGTGCCAGCAGTGTACGCCCAGGGGGAGTCCCCTACGAGCAGTACTTC
.	TRBV28	TRBJ1-5	.	CASSRRDRNQPQHF	TGTGCCAGCAGTCGCAGGGATCGCAATCAGCCCCAGCATTTT
TRBD1	TRBV19	TRBJ1-5	.	CASRPQGGNQPQHF	TGTGCCAGTAGACCTCAGGGGGGTAATCAGCCCCAGCATTTT
.	TRBV6-5	TRBJ1-1	.	CASSYFTQNTEAFF	TGTGCCAGCAGTTATTTTACACAGAACACTGAAGCTTTCTTT
.	TRBV6-5	TRBJ2-7	.	CASRGGRSTYEQYF	TGTGCCAGCAGAGGGGGACGGTCAACCTACGAGCAGTACTTC
.	TRBV29-1	TRBJ1-2	.	CSVAAGWDYGYTF	TGCAGCGTTGCGGCAGGGTGGGACTATGGCTACACCTTC
TRBD2	TRBV7-3	TRBJ2-5	.	CASSLNGRASQETQYF	TGTGCCAGCAGCTTAAACGGGAGGGCCTCCCAAGAGACCCAGTACTTC
TRBD2	TRBV28	TRBJ2-3	.	CASSSGLGREGRNTQYF	TGTGCCAGCAGTTCGGGTCTGGGGCGGGAGGGCCGGAATACGCAGTATTTT
.	TRBV2	TRBJ2-7	.	CASRTGQFFNYEQYF	TGTGCCAGCAGGACCGGACAGTTTTTTAACTACGAGCAGTACTTC
TRBD2	TRBV5-1	TRBJ2-7	.	CASSPRLAGKTYEQYF	TGCGCCAGCAGCCCCCGACTAGCGGGTAAGACCTACGAGCAGTACTTC
TRBD2	TRBV5-4	TRBJ2-3	once	CASSGGLAALGDTQYF	TGTGCCAGCAGCGGGGGACTAGCGGCTTTGGGGGATACGCAGTATTTT
.	TRBV10-3	TRBJ1-2	.	CAISADGAGGYTF	TGTGCCATCTCGGCCGACGGCGCAGGGGGCTACACCTTC
.	TRBV18	TRBJ2-7	once	CASSQGGRNEQYF	TGTGCCAGCTCACAAGGCGGTCGAAACGAGCAGTACTTC
.	TRBV27	TRBJ1-4	.	CASSSLSERLGEKLFF	TGTGCCAGCAGTTCCCTCTCCGAGCGGTTAGGCGAAAAACTGTTTTTT
.	TRBV27	TRBJ1-2	.	CASSSGDSNYGYTF	TGTGCCAGCAGTAGCGGGGACTCTAACTATGGCTACACCTTC
TRBD2	TRBV6-1	TRBJ2-5	.	CASTTSPYQETQYF	TGTGCCAGCACGACTAGCCCGTACCAAGAGACCCAGTACTTC
TRBD1	TRBV4-1	TRBJ2-3	.	CASSPTGDSRTQYF	TGCGCCAGCAGCCCAACTGGGGACAGTCGAACGCAGTATTTT
.	TRBV4-2	TRBJ2-1	.	CASSHNQLPSYNEQFF	TGTGCCAGCAGCCATAACCAACTACCCTCCTACAATGAGCAGTTCTTC
.	TRBV2	TRBJ2-1	.	CASSDSNNNEQFF	TGTGCCAGCAGTGATTCGAACAACAATGAGCAGTTCTTC
.	TRBV10-3	TRBJ1-3	few	CAISKGDFGNTIYF	TGTGCCATCAGCAAAGGGGATTTTGGGAACACCATATATTTT
TRBD1	TRBV28	TRBJ2-7	.	CASLQGGSSYEQYF	TGTGCCAGCCTACAGGGGGGATCCTCCTACGAGCAGTACTTC
TRBD1	TRBV5-1	TRBJ1-1	few	CASSLTSGQGATEAFF	TGCGCCAGCAGCTTAACTTCGGGACAGGGGGCCACTGAAGCTTTCTTT